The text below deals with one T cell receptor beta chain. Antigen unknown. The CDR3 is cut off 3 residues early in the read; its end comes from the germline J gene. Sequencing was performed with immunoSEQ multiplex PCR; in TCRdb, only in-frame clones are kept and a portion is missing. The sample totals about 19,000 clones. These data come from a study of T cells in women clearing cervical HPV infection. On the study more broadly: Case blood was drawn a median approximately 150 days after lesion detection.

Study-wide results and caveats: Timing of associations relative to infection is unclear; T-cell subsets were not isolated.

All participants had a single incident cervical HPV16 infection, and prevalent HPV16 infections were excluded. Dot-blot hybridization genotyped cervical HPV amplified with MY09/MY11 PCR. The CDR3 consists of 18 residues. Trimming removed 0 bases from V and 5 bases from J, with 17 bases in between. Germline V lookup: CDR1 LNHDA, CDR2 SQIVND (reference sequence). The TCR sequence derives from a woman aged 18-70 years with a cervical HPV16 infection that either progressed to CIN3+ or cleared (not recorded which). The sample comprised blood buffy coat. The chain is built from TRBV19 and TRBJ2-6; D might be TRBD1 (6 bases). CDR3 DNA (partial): TGTGCCAGTAGTATAGACACCGGACAGAAACTTAGGGCCAACGTC. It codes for CASSIDTGQKLRANV. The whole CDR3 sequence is CASSIDTGQKLRANVLTF.